The 25 T cell receptor beta chains below were found in one sample sequenced in a study of blood T cell repertoires in COVID-19. Sequencing used immunoSEQ multiplex PCR; TCRdb keeps in-frame clones, though not all of them. This sample yields around 250,000 clones, of which nearly 90% are seen a single time; under 2.5% belongs to the top ten. Material: peripheral blood. These receptors were collected from a woman aged 60-70 years with COVID-19, enrolled during active disease.

This chain connects TRBV4-3 to TRBJ2-1; D is possibly TRBD2 (5 bases). The V end was cut by 4 bases, the J end by 3 bases, with 13 bases between. In germline, CDR1 is LGHNA, CDR2 YSLEER. The CDR3 runs 15 residues. The CDR3 reads CASSPQPSGYNEQFF. CDR3 DNA: TGCGCCAGCAGCCCCCAACCAAGCGGCTACAATGAGCAGTTCTTC.

This clone was seen a few times. The chain joins TRBV18 to TRBJ2-5, with 11 positions matching TRBD2. V dropped 8 bases and J dropped 0; count of bases not matched to a gene: 8. There are 16 residues in the CDR3. In germline, CDR1 is KGHSH, CDR2 LQKENI. DNA of the CDR3: TGTGCCAGCCGAACGACTAGCGGGGCTCACCAAGAGACCCAGTACTTC. As protein: CASRTTSGAHQETQYF.

The chain combines TRBV10-3 with TRBJ1-5; the match to TRBD1 covers 7 bases. The germline V gene has CDR1 ENHRY and CDR2 SYGVKD. The CDR3 consists of 16 residues. J was trimmed by 3 bases and V by 0 bases; bases with no gene match: 5. In nucleotides, the CDR3 is TGTGCCATCAGTGAGTCGGCAGGGGGATCCAATCAGCCCCAGCATTTT. This sequence encodes CAISESAGGSNQPQHF.

J is TRBJ2-7 and V is TRBV5-1, with TRBD1 identical over 9 bases. CDR3 length: 15 amino acids. Unmatched junction bases numbered 8, after V lost 1 base and J lost 6 bases. Germline V gene data show CDR1 as SGHRS and CDR2 as YFSETQ. The CDR3: CASSLRGTGPVEQYF. DNA for the CDR3: TGCGCCAGCAGCTTGAGGGGGACAGGGCCGGTCGAGCAGTACTTC.

V usage is TRBV29-1 and J usage is TRBJ1-1; 8 nucleotides align to TRBD1. V lost 8 bases and J lost 2; bases outside the gene matches: 10. The germline gives CDR1 SQVTM, CDR2 ANQGSEA. The CDR3 length is 14 residues. In DNA, the CDR3 is TGCAGCTTCCACAGGGGGGGAATCAACACTGAAGCTTTCTTT. The encoded protein is CSFHRGGINTEAFF.

The chain uses TRBV7-6 and TRBJ2-5; 11 nucleotides agree with TRBD2. The CDR3 totals 16 residues. V dropped 4 bases and J dropped 4; count of bases not matched to a gene: 8. Germline assignment: CDR1 SGHVS and CDR2 FNYEAQ. This chain's CDR3 is CASSYWGTSGSETQYF. In DNA form, the CDR3 reads TGTGCCAGCAGCTATTGGGGGACTAGCGGATCAGAGACCCAGTACTTC.

The V gene is TRBV19, the J gene TRBJ1-2, with a possible D match to TRBD1 (5 bases). Germline V gene sequence: CDR1 LNHDA, CDR2 SQIVND (reference sequence). With 4 bases removed from V and 5 bases from J, the gap between germline ends came to 20 bases. CDR3 size: 16 residues. Here the CDR3 reads CASSTAGGVIGYGYTF. Here the CDR3 DNA reads TGTGCCAGTAGTACCGCCGGGGGGGTAATAGGGTATGGCTACACCTTC.

On this clone itself: Other DNA sequences in the sample encode the same CDR3. V is TRBV5-1 and J is TRBJ2-1; 8 nucleotides line up with TRBD1. J was trimmed by 0 bases and V by 1 base; bases with no gene match: 0. This CDR3 contains 15 residues. The V gene's germline CDR1 is SGHRS and CDR2 YFSETQ. The CDR3 region is CASSLTGGSYNEQFF. The DNA of the CDR3 is TGCGCCAGCAGCTTGACAGGGGGCTCCTACAATGAGCAGTTCTTC.

V and J are TRBV27 and TRBJ1-6, with no clear D. The germline CDR1 and CDR2 sequences are MNHEY and SMNVEV (reference sequence). This CDR3 spans 14 amino acids. The V gene lost 3 bases and the J gene lost 13 bases, with 16 bases spanning the gap. CDR3 DNA: TGTGCCAGCAGTTTCCAATCAGGTCCATGGCCCCTCCACTTT. It specifies CASSFQSGPWPLHF.

The gene calls are TRBV7-9 and TRBJ1-5, with 9 bases identical to TRBD1. Germline values: CDR1 SEHNR, CDR2 FQNEAQ (reference sequence). V lost 1 base and J lost 2; bases outside the gene matches: 0. The CDR3 runs 15 residues. CDR3 region: CASSLGTGGNQPQHF. The CDR3 region has the DNA TGTGCCAGCAGCTTAGGGACAGGGGGCAATCAGCCCCAGCATTTT.

The chain combines TRBV7-3 with TRBJ1-3; D is unclear. Trimming removed 5 bases from V and 4 bases from J, with 15 bases in between. The CDR3 covers 15 residues. Per the germline V gene, CDR1 is SGHTA and CDR2 is FQGTGA. CDR3 DNA: TGTGCCAGCAGCACAAATCCCCCAACAGGAAACACCATATATTTT. Its protein is CASSTNPPTGNTIYF. Drawing the rest from reference TRBV7-3 and TRBJ1-3, the complete variable domain is GAGVSQTPSNKVTEKGKYVELRCDPISGHTALYWYRQSLGQGPEFLIYFQGTGAADDSGLPNDRFFAVRPEGSVSTLKIQRTERGDSAVYLCASSTNPPTGNTIYFGEGSWLTVV.

This chain links TRBV10-3 with TRBJ1-2; maybe TRBD1 (6 bases). Germline CDR1 reads ENHRY; CDR2 reads SYGVKD. Trimming cost V 0 bases and J 0 bases, with 14 bases left between them. CDR3 length: 17 residues. The CDR3 coding sequence is TGTGCCATCAGTGAGTCGGGGGGGGCACCGTCTAACTATGGCTACACCTTC. Translating it yields CAISESGGAPSNYGYTF.

This chain uses TRBV9 with TRBJ1-6; 8 bases match TRBD1. The CDR3 totals 16 residues. Germline values: CDR1 SGDLS, CDR2 YYNGEE. J lost 8 bases, V lost 3 bases, and 10 bases had no gene match. The CDR3 loop is CASSGTDRGDHSPLHF. In DNA, the CDR3 is TGTGCCAGCAGCGGTACTGACAGGGGAGATCATTCACCCCTCCACTTT.

The V and J genes are TRBV29-1 and TRBJ1-2; possibly TRBD1 for D (6 bases). CDR1 is SQVTM, CDR2 ANQGSEA, per germline. The CDR3 has 15 amino acids. Trimming left V 5 bases short and J 4 bases short, with 20 bases between. DNA of the CDR3: TGCAGCGTTCGTGAGGGGACGGTGGGGGCCTATGGCTACACCTTC. Protein: CSVREGTVGAYGYTF. Filled out from reference TRBV29-1 and TRBJ1-2, the complete variable domain reads SAVISQKPSRDICQRGTSLTIQCQVDSQVTMMFWYRQQPGQSLTLIATANQGSEATYESGFVIDKFPISRPNLTFSTLTVSNMSPEDSSIYLCSVREGTVGAYGYTFGSGTRLTVV.

The chain uses TRBV6-2 or TRBV6-3 and TRBJ2-3; possible D gene TRBD2, 6 bases. Germline lookup yields CDR1 MNHEY and CDR2 SVGEGT. The CDR3 contains 15 residues. The V gene lost 8 bases and the J gene lost 1 base, with 16 bases spanning the gap. The CDR3 DNA reads as TGTGCCAGCCGTTGGGGGGACCAGCGCACAGATACGCAGTATTTT. Its protein is CASRWGDQRTDTQYF.

Here the CDR3 reads CASSRGDREGSPLHF. CDR3 sequence (DNA): TGTGCCAGCAGTCGAGGGGACAGGGAGGGATCACCCCTCCACTTT. The chain combines TRBV6-5 with TRBJ1-6; 9 nucleotides match TRBD1. The CDR3 has 15 amino acids. V was clipped by 5 bases and J by 10 bases; unmatched bases: 9. CDR1 is MNHEY and CDR2 is SVGAGI in the germline V gene.

As regards this clone: The junction departs from germline at one end; a sequencing error may be responsible. This chain links TRBV5-1 with TRBJ1-1, with TRBD1 as a possible D gene (5 bases). Germline CDR1 SGHRS, CDR2 YFSETQ. The CDR3 loop spans 13 amino acids. CDR3 in amino acids: CASSLGQNAEAFF. CDR3 bases: TGCGCCAGCAGCTTGGGACAGAACGCTGAAGCTTTCTTT.

The chain joins TRBV12-3 or TRBV12-4 to TRBJ1-1; unclear D gene. This CDR3 spans 13 amino acids. The V gene lost 6 bases and the J gene lost 1 base, with 9 bases spanning the gap. This CDR3 is CASRLLANTEAFF. CDR3 nucleotide sequence: TGTGCCAGCAGGTTACTGGCGAACACTGAAGCTTTCTTT.

This clone occurred once. The chain employs TRBV18 and TRBJ2-5, with 12 positions matching TRBD2. The CDR3 is 16 amino acids. With V trimmed by 7 bases and J by 0 bases, 6 bases remained unmatched. Germline assignment: CDR1 KGHSH and CDR2 LQKENI. The CDR3 here is CASCGLAGTHQETQYF. The CDR3 DNA is TGTGCCAGCTGCGGACTAGCGGGGACGCACCAAGAGACCCAGTACTTC.

The chain is built from TRBV18 and TRBJ1-4, with a tentative D call TRBD1 (6 bases). This CDR3 is 18 amino acids long. The V end lost 4 bases, the J end lost 2 bases, and 20 bases lay between the germline ends. CDR1 is KGHSH, CDR2 LQKENI, per germline. CDR3 sequence: CASSHNRQGQPTNEKLFF. The CDR3 DNA is TGTGCCAGCTCACACAACCGACAAGGACAGCCTACTAATGAAAAACTGTTTTTT.

The CDR3 DNA is TGTGCCAGCAGCGTATTAAGCGGGGCGAGCACAGATACGCAGTATTTT. Encoded protein: CASSVLSGASTDTQYF. The V call is TRBV9, the J call TRBJ2-3; the match to TRBD2 covers 7 bases. Germline V lookup: CDR1 SGDLS, CDR2 YYNGEE. The CDR3 is made up of 16 amino acids. With V trimmed by 1 base and J by 0 bases, 5 bases remained unmatched.

This clone was recorded once. V usage is TRBV30 and J usage is TRBJ1-2, with 8 nucleotides matching TRBD1. The CDR3 runs to 14 residues. The germline V gene has CDR1 GTSNPN and CDR2 SVGIG (reference sequence). The junction had 11 bases not matched to a gene; V was cut back by 3 bases and J by 8 bases. The chain's CDR3 is CAWSVLTGDGGYTF. CDR3 sequence (DNA): TGTGCCTGGAGCGTTTTGACAGGGGATGGCGGCTACACCTTC.

This clone has just a few counts. The gene calls are TRBV5-5 and TRBJ1-2; D is perhaps TRBD1 (6 bases). With 0 bases removed from V and 8 bases from J, the gap between germline ends came to 14 bases. The CDR3 loop spans 14 amino acids. The germline CDR1 and CDR2 sequences are SGHKS and YYEKEE (reference sequence). CDR3 nucleotide sequence: TGTGCCAGCAGCTTGGATCAGGGGATCAGCGGCTACACCTTC. Protein sequence: CASSLDQGISGYTF.

The J gene is TRBJ2-1, the V gene TRBV11-3; maybe TRBD1 (5 bases). The CDR3 loop spans 13 amino acids. V was pared by 2 bases and J by 5 bases, with 7 bases between. Per the germline V gene, CDR1 is SGHNT and CDR2 is YENEEA. The CDR3 bases are TGTGCCAGCAGCTTAACAGGTAACAATGAGCAGTTCTTC. Amino acids: CASSLTGNNEQFF.

The V call is TRBV19, the J call TRBJ1-4, with D possibly TRBD1 on 6 matching bases. Germline values: CDR1 LNHDA, CDR2 SQIVND (reference sequence). The CDR3 consists of 15 residues. Trimming took 3 bases from V and 8 from J, leaving 16 bases between them. The CDR3 DNA sequence: TGTGCCAGTAGTATGACCGCACAGGGCAAAGAAAAACTGTTTTTT. Its protein product is CASSMTAQGKEKLFF.